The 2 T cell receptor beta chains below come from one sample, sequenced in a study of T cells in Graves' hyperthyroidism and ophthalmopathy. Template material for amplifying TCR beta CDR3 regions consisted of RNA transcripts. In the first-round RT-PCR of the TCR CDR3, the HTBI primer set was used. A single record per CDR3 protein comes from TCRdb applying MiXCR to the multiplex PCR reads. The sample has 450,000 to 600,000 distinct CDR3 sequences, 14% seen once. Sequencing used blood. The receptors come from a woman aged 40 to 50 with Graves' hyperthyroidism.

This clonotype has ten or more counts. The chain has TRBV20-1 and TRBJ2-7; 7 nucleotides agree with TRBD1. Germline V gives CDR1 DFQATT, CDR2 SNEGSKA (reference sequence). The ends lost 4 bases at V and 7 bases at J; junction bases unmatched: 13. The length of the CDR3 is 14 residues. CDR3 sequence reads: CSATKGTAVLEQYF. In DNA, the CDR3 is TGCAGTGCTACTAAAGGGACAGCCGTTTTAGAGCAGTACTTC.

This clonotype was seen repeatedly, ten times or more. CDR3 sequence: CATSYAETQYF. Written as DNA, the CDR3 is TGTGCCACCAGTTATGCGGAGACCCAGTACTTC. V and J are TRBV24-1 and TRBJ2-5; D is unresolved. CDR3 length: 11 amino acids. In germline, CDR1 is KGHDR, CDR2 SFDVKD. The V end lost 6 bases, the J end lost 5 bases, and 6 bases lay between the germline ends.